This entry lists 17 T cell receptor beta chains sequenced from one sample in a study of vaccination and CD4 T cells after COVID-19. No antigen has been identified for these receptors. Treatment meaning: approximately nine-day PBMC culture with coronavirus spike peptide pools or control peptides (ViraFEST assay). The Oncomine TCR Beta short-read assay generated sequence data from the DNA of cultured CD4+ T cells. TCRdb analysed the PCR reads with MiXCR anew, one entry per CDR3 protein. The table shows about 13,000 distinct CDR3 sequences, with roughly two thirds occurring only once. The source material was CD4+ T cells from blood, cultured in vitro. These TCRs come from a human donor who had recovered from COVID-19.

This clonotype was observed a few times. V gene TRBV2 combines with J gene TRBJ2-5; D is uncertain. Germline V gene lookup returns CDR1 SNHLY and CDR2 FYNNEI. With 2 bases removed from V and 7 bases from J, the gap between germline ends came to 8 bases. The CDR3 spans 12 residues. The CDR3 here is CASSELGGTQYF. CDR3 coding DNA: TGTGCCAGCAGTGAACTTGGTGGGACCCAGTACTTC.

This clonotype has a handful of counts. The J gene is TRBJ1-2, the V gene TRBV20-1; D is possibly TRBD1 (5 bases). CDR1 is DFQATT and CDR2 is SNEGSKA in the germline V gene (reference sequence). This CDR3 contains 16 residues. The V and J ends lost 5 bases and 8 bases respectively, with 27 bases between them. The CDR3 region is CSAPSTVVLQFVGYTF. The CDR3 region has the DNA TGCAGTGCTCCATCGACAGTAGTTCTTCAATTTGTGGGCTACACCTTC.

J is TRBJ1-1 and V is TRBV7-2; 8 bases line up with TRBD1. The CDR3 covers 15 residues. Trimming cost V 5 bases and J 8 bases; bases outside gene matches: 13. In germline, CDR1 is SGHTA, CDR2 FQGNSA. CDR3 sequence (DNA): TGTGCCAGCAGCCACGGGGCCACAGGGGGGTCGGAAGCTTTCTTT. It codes for CASSHGATGGSEAFF.

This chain uses TRBV27 with TRBJ2-7; 12 bases align to TRBD2. The length of the CDR3 is 14 residues. In germline, CDR1 is MNHEY, CDR2 SMNVEV (reference sequence). J gave up 9 bases and V 0 bases, and 3 bases lay outside the gene matches. The DNA of the CDR3 is TGTGCCAGCAGTTTATCATGGACTAGCGGGACGCAGTACTTC. Residues: CASSLSWTSGTQYF.

This chain's CDR3 is CASSYRSEAFF. The CDR3 nucleotides are TGTGCCAGCAGTTACCGGTCCGAAGCTTTCTTT. The chain carries TRBV6-5 and TRBJ1-1, with D hard to call. There are 11 residues in the CDR3. V was cut by 2 bases and J by 8 bases, with 6 bases left in between. Germline V CDR1 and CDR2: MNHEY, SVGAGI.

V gene TRBV7-7 combines with J gene TRBJ2-2; D call uncertain. Trimming pared 11 bases from V and 6 bases from J, leaving 13 bases between. Per germline, CDR1 SSHAT and CDR2 FNYEAQ (reference sequence). This CDR3 contains 12 residues. The DNA of the CDR3 is TGTGCCCGAGTAGGGCACGCCGGGGAGCTGTTTTTT. Its translation is CARVGHAGELFF.

The chain combines TRBV20-1 with TRBJ2-5, with 7 bases that match TRBD2. This CDR3 contains 15 residues. The V gene's germline CDR1 is DFQATT and CDR2 SNEGSKA (reference sequence). J lost 5 bases, V lost 0 bases, and 9 bases had no gene match. The CDR3 nucleotides read TGCAGTGCTAGAGATCTTGGCGGGGAGGGGGAGACCCAGTACTTC. The encoded protein is CSARDLGGEGETQYF.

The genes are TRBV11-3 and TRBJ2-1; the D gene could be TRBD1 or TRBD2 (6 bases each). The germline V and J ends were trimmed by 5 bases and 2 bases, with 13 bases remaining between them. There are 15 residues in the CDR3. Germline V CDR1 and CDR2: SGHNT, YENEEA. The CDR3 region has the DNA TGTGCCAGCAGCCCCGGGGGCACCGCCTACAATGAGCAGTTCTTC. It is translated as CASSPGGTAYNEQFF.

The V gene is TRBV24-1, the J gene TRBJ2-5; 14 bases align to TRBD2. CDR3 length equals 16 residues. Germline-derived CDR1 and CDR2 are KGHDR and SFDVKD. Trimming at V came to 3 bases and at J to 4 bases, leaving 3 bases not matched to a gene. In DNA, the CDR3 is TGTGCCACCAGTGATCCTGGACTAGCGGGAGGAGAGACCCAGTACTTC. It is translated as CATSDPGLAGGETQYF.

The CDR3 spells CASSFTVRETQYF. For the CDR3, the DNA is TGTGCCAGCAGTTTCACGGTCCGAGAGACCCAGTACTTC. V gene TRBV6-5 combines with J gene TRBJ2-5, with D unclear. Germline-derived CDR1 and CDR2 are MNHEY and SVGAGI. V was pared by 4 bases and J by 4 bases, with 10 bases between. The CDR3 is 13 residues long.

The chain combines TRBV20-1 with TRBJ2-7; D is uncertain. Germline loops: CDR1 DFQATT, CDR2 SNEGSKA (reference sequence). Trimming left V 6 bases short and J 5 bases short, with 14 bases between. The CDR3 runs 12 residues. The CDR3 DNA reads as TGCAGTGCGCGCCGGGTAGGCGACGAGCAGTACTTC. Protein product: CSARRVGDEQYF.

This chain joins TRBV20-1 and TRBJ2-1; no clear D. This CDR3 contains 15 residues. Germline V gene sequence: CDR1 DFQATT, CDR2 SNEGSKA (reference sequence). V lost 1 base and J lost 6, with 16 bases in between. CDR3 protein: CSARVFSSKGNEQFF. Here the CDR3 DNA reads TGCAGTGCTAGAGTGTTCAGTAGTAAGGGCAATGAGCAGTTCTTC.

The chain is built from TRBV6-1 and TRBJ1-1; D is undetermined. Germline V gene sequence: CDR1 MNHNS, CDR2 SASEGT. Trimming removed 6 bases at V and 1 base at J, with 12 bases between. This CDR3 is 14 amino acids long. Here the CDR3 DNA reads TGTGCCAGCAGCTATAGGGTGGGGAACACTGAAGCTTTCTTT. It is translated as CASSYRVGNTEAFF.

The chain employs TRBV27 and TRBJ2-7; 8 bases agree with TRBD2. The CDR3 loop spans 17 amino acids. V shed 2 bases, J shed 2 bases, and the junction held 11 bases outside the gene matches. In germline, CDR1 is MNHEY, CDR2 SMNVEV (reference sequence). The CDR3 bases are TGTGCCAGCAGTTTAGTGGGAGCGGGAGCTCGCCCCTACGAGCAGTACTTC. The encoded protein is CASSLVGAGARPYEQYF.

The rearrangement uses TRBV4-1 and TRBJ1-5; D is unresolved. From germline, CDR1 is MGHRA and CDR2 YSYEKL. The CDR3 has 16 amino acids. V was pared by 1 base and J by 0 bases, with 10 bases between. CDR3 residues: CASSQVPGSSNQPQHF. In nucleotides, the CDR3 is TGCGCCAGCAGCCAAGTCCCCGGTTCTAGCAATCAGCCCCAGCATTTT.

J is TRBJ2-3 and V is TRBV2; D is uncertain. CDR1 and CDR2 from the germline V gene are SNHLY and FYNNEI. The CDR3 sequence is 15 residues long. With 0 bases removed from V and 0 bases from J, the gap between germline ends came to 7 bases. This chain's CDR3 is CASSEALGSTDTQYF. CDR3 DNA sequence: TGTGCCAGCAGTGAAGCGCTTGGTAGCACAGATACGCAGTATTTT.

There are a few counts of this clonotype. The rearrangement uses TRBV28 and TRBJ2-1; TRBD1 matches 8 bases. Trimming at V came to 6 bases and at J to 4 bases, leaving 14 bases not matched to a gene. Per the germline V gene, CDR1 is MDHEN and CDR2 is SYDVKM. The CDR3 has 17 amino acids. The DNA of the CDR3 is TGTGCCAGCAGGCCACCTGCAGGGGGCATATTATACAATGAGCAGTTCTTC. Its translation: CASRPPAGGILYNEQFF. Full variable domain (outside the CDR3, taken from reference TRBV28 and TRBJ2-1): DVKVTQSSRYLVKRTGEKVFLECVQDMDHENMFWYRQDPGLGLRLIYFSYDVKMKEKGDIPEGYSVSREKKERFSLILESASTNQTSMYLCASRPPAGGILYNEQFFGPGTRLTVL.